These 19 T cell receptor beta chains were sequenced from one sample in a study of T-cell memory formation after mild COVID-19. TCRdb recomputed calls from the 5' RACE reads with MiXCR, one row per CDR3 protein. The repertoire includes hundreds of thousands of distinct CDR3 sequences, about a sixth of them detected once, and 20% to 25% sits in the top ten. Specimen: PBMCs or a T cell subset sorted from them (not recorded which). The receptors originated from a man aged 18 to 35 who had mild COVID-19 (a few samples of this study predate the infection). Cell type and time point are not known.

This clonotype was counted only a few times. This sequence joins TRBV7-2 and TRBJ1-2; D ambiguous. This CDR3 has 13 amino acids. V was clipped by 1 base and J by 6 bases, with 9 bases between them. The V gene's germline CDR1 is SGHTA and CDR2 FQGNSA. The CDR3 here is CASSLDPRNGYTF. The CDR3 DNA reads TGTGCCAGCAGCTTAGACCCGAGGAATGGCTACACCTTC.

The V and J genes are TRBV11-1 and TRBJ2-7; D is unresolved. The V and J ends lost 1 base and 6 bases respectively, with 16 bases between them. Germline loops: CDR1 SGHAT, CDR2 FQDESV (reference sequence). CDR3 length: 15 amino acids. The CDR3 protein is CASSLEGGYWGEQYV. The CDR3 DNA reads TGTGCCAGCAGCTTAGAGGGCGGCTACTGGGGCGAGCAGTACGTC.

The J gene is TRBJ2-7, the V gene TRBV11-2, with a possible D match to TRBD2 (5 bases). Germline CDR1 SGHAT, CDR2 FQNNGV. The CDR3 extends over 16 amino acids. V lost 1 base to trimming and J lost 2 bases, with 15 bases between them. The DNA of the CDR3 is TGTGCCAGCAGCTTAGGTGCCCCGGACTGGACCTACGAGCAGTACTTC. Translated, it gives CASSLGAPDWTYEQYF.

This clonotype was counted ten times or more. The V and J genes are TRBV7-8 and TRBJ2-7; the D gene is possibly TRBD2 (5 bases). The V end was cut by 2 bases, the J end by 2 bases, with 7 bases between. The CDR3 sequence is 13 residues long. Germline V lookup: CDR1 SGHVS, CDR2 FQNEAQ. The CDR3 here is CASSLTEAYEQYF. The CDR3 DNA follows: TGTGCCAGCAGCTTAACGGAGGCCTACGAGCAGTACTTC.

This clonotype has only a few counts. The genes are TRBV7-2 and TRBJ2-3, with 7 bases fitting TRBD1. Germline CDR1 SGHTA, CDR2 FQGNSA. The CDR3 covers 16 residues. Trimming cost V 1 base and J 0 bases; bases outside gene matches: 4. The CDR3 reads CASSLVTGLSTDTQYF. CDR3 coding DNA: TGTGCCAGCAGCTTAGTGACAGGGCTCAGCACAGATACGCAGTATTTT.

This clonotype occurred once. The junction departs from the called germline gene at one end, perhaps through a read error. The chain joins TRBV20-1 to TRBJ2-7; 8 nucleotides match TRBD1. Looked up from germline, CDR1 is DFQATT and CDR2 is SNEGSKA (reference sequence). The CDR3 is made up of 13 amino acids. CDR3 coding DNA: TGCAGTGTTAGACAGGGGACTGCCCACGAGCAGTACTTC. It specifies CSVRQGTAHEQYF.

The chain employs TRBV3-1 and TRBJ1-1; D is undetermined. CDR1 is LGHDT, CDR2 YNNKEL, per germline (reference sequence). Trimming took off 4 bases at V and 11 bases at J, with 14 bases between the two ends. CDR3 size: 12 residues. Here the CDR3 reads CASSPSEKRAFF. CDR3 DNA sequence: TGTGCCAGCAGCCCTTCGGAAAAACGGGCTTTCTTT.

In this sample, this clonotype turned up many times. The gene calls are TRBV6-1 and TRBJ2-3; 7 bases are a match to TRBD1. V lost 2 bases and J lost 2; bases outside the gene matches: 7. This CDR3 has 16 residues. CDR1 and CDR2 from the germline V gene are MNHNS and SASEGT. CDR3 DNA sequence: TGTGCCAGCAGTGAAAGACAGGGACCGTCCACAGATACGCAGTATTTT. Translating gives CASSERQGPSTDTQYF.

The chain has TRBV5-6 and TRBJ2-7; D remains ambiguous. CDR1 is SGHDT, CDR2 YYEEEE, per germline. Trimming removed 3 bases at V and 2 bases at J, with 9 bases between. This CDR3 has 13 amino acids. CDR3 in amino acids: CASSSVVPYEQYV. The CDR3 bases are TGTGCCAGCAGCTCGGTGGTACCCTACGAGCAGTACGTC.

The V gene is TRBV7-3, the J gene TRBJ2-3; D not certain. CDR1 SGHTA and CDR2 FQGTGA come from the germline V gene. The CDR3 contains 14 residues. Trimming stripped 2 bases from V and 2 bases from J, with 8 bases between. CDR3 protein: CASSLGHATDTQYF. CDR3 DNA sequence: TGTGCCAGCAGCTTAGGCCACGCCACAGATACGCAGTATTTT.

The chain carries TRBV27 and TRBJ2-3; perhaps D is TRBD1 or TRBD2 (6 bases each). Trimming stripped 3 bases from V and 0 bases from J, with 10 bases between. The CDR3 runs 15 residues. Germline values: CDR1 MNHEY, CDR2 SMNVEV (reference sequence). The CDR3 loop reads CASSFWGASTDTQYF. The CDR3 bases are TGTGCCAGCAGTTTTTGGGGGGCCAGCACAGATACGCAGTATTTT.

The rearrangement links TRBV2 to TRBJ2-2; no definite D call. This CDR3 is built from 16 residues. V lost 3 bases to trimming and J lost 3 bases, with 14 bases between them. Germline loops: CDR1 SNHLY, CDR2 FYNNEI. For the CDR3, the DNA is TGTGCCAGCAGTGAGGTGCCGGCCTCTTACACCGGGGAGCTGTTTTTT. Protein sequence: CASSEVPASYTGELFF.

This chain links TRBV18 with TRBJ2-5; possible D gene TRBD1, 6 bases. This CDR3 is 15 amino acids long. The ends were cut back, 3 bases at V and 2 bases at J, with 13 bases in the middle. Per germline, CDR1 KGHSH and CDR2 LQKENI. CDR3 in DNA: TGTGCCAGCTCACCTAATCAGGGGACACAAGAGACCCAGTACTTC. Protein sequence: CASSPNQGTQETQYF.

This chain links TRBV20-1 with TRBJ2-1, with D possibly matching TRBD2 (5 bases). Germline lookup yields CDR1 DFQATT and CDR2 SNEGSKA (reference sequence). Trimming took off 0 bases at V and 2 bases at J, with 11 bases between the two ends. There are 15 residues in the CDR3. The CDR3 nucleotides are TGCAGTGCTAGAGAGCGGGCGGGTACCTACAATGAGCAGTTCTTC. This encodes CSARERAGTYNEQFF.

The chain links TRBV12-3 or TRBV12-4 to TRBJ2-7, with 7 bases lining up with TRBD2. The CDR3 covers 14 residues. The ends lost 6 bases at V and 5 bases at J; junction bases unmatched: 10. CDR3: CASSLPGGIDEQYF. The CDR3 region has the DNA TGTGCCAGCAGCCTACCGGGGGGTATCGACGAGCAGTACTTC.

The genes are TRBV3-1 and TRBJ1-5, with D possibly matching TRBD1 (5 bases). Germline values: CDR1 LGHDT, CDR2 YNNKEL (reference sequence). The V end was cut by 4 bases, the J end by 5 bases, with 15 bases between. This CDR3 region has 15 residues. The CDR3 coding sequence is TGTGCCAGCAGCCCCGGAGGCAGGGCCTATCAGCCCCAGCATTTT. Protein product: CASSPGGRAYQPQHF.

This clonotype was recorded at least ten times. This rearrangement joins TRBV4-1 to TRBJ2-5; the D gene could be TRBD1 or TRBD2 (5 bases each). The CDR3 has 15 residues. V was shortened by 1 base and J by 2 bases, with 11 bases between the two germline ends. Germline V gene data show CDR1 as MGHRA and CDR2 as YSYEKL. The CDR3 loop reads CASSQGLGGQETQYF. The CDR3 DNA reads as TGCGCCAGCAGCCAAGGTCTTGGGGGTCAAGAGACCCAGTACTTC.

This clonotype was detected a few times. The V and J genes are TRBV6-5 and TRBJ2-7; D may be TRBD1 (6 bases). V was cut by 6 bases and J by 5 bases, with 14 bases left in between. CDR1 is MNHEY, CDR2 SVGAGI, per germline. CDR3 length: 13 residues. The CDR3 DNA follows: TGTGCCAGCAGCGGGCAGGGGCTTAACGAGCAGTACTTC. Translated: CASSGQGLNEQYF.

This clonotype was seen a handful of times. The chain carries TRBV7-3 and TRBJ2-5; maybe TRBD2 (5 bases). Trimming left V 5 bases short and J 1 base short, with 17 bases between. Germline loops: CDR1 SGHTA, CDR2 FQGTGA. The CDR3 totals 16 residues. CDR3 in amino acids: CASSISSAGGQETQYF. The CDR3 bases are TGTGCCAGCAGCATTTCCTCGGCGGGCGGCCAAGAGACCCAGTACTTC.